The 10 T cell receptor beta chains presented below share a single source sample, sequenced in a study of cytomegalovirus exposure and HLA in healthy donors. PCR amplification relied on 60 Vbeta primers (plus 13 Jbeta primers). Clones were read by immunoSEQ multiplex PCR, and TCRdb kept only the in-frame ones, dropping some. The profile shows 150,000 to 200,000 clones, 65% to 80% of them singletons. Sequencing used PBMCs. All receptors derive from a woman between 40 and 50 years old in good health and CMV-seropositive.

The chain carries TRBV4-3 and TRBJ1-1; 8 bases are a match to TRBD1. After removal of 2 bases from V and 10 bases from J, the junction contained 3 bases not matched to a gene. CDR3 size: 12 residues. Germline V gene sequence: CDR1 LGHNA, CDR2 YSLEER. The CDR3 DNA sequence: TGCGCCAGCAGCCAAATACAGGGGGTAGCTTTCTTT. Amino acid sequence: CASSQIQGVAFF.

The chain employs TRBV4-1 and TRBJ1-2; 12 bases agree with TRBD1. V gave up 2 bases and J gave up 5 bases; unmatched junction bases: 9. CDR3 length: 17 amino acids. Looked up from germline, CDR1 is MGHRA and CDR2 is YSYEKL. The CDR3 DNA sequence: TGCGCCAGCAGCCAAACCGGGACAGGGGGCCCAATATATGGCTACACCTTC. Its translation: CASSQTGTGGPIYGYTF.

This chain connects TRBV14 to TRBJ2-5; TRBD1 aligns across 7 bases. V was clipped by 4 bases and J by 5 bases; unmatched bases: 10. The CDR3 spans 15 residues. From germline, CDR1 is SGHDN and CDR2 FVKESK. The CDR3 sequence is CASSRITGVAETQYF. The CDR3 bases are TGTGCCAGCAGCCGAATTACAGGGGTTGCGGAGACCCAGTACTTC.

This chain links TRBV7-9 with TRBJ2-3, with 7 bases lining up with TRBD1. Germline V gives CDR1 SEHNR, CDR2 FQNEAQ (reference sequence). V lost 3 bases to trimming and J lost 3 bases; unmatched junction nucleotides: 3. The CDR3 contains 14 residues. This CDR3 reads CASSFDRVTDTQYF. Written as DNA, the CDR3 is TGTGCCAGCAGCTTCGACAGGGTAACAGATACGCAGTATTTT.

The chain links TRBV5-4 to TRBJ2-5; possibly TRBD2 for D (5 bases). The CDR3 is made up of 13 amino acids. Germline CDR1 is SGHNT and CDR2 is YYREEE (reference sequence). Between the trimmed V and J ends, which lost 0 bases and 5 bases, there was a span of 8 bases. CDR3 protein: CASSLGGSETQYF. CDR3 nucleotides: TGTGCCAGCAGCTTGGGAGGGAGTGAGACCCAGTACTTC.

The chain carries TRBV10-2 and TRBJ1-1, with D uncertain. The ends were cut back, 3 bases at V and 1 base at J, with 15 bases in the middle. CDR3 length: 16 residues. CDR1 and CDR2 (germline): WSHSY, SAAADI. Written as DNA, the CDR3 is TGCGCCAGCAGTGATGGAGGTAGGGCTGAGAACACTGAAGCTTTCTTT. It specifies CASSDGGRAENTEAFF.

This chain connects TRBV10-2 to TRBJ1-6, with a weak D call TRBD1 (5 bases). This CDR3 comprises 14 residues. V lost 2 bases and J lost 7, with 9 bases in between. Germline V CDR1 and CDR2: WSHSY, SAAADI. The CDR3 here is CASSEMGGNSPLHF. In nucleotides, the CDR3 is TGCGCCAGCAGTGAGATGGGGGGGAATTCACCCCTCCACTTT.

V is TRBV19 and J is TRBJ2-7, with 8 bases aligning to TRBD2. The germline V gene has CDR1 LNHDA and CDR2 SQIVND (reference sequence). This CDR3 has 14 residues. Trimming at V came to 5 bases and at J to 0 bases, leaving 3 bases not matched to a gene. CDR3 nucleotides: TGTGCCAGTAGTTCGGGGGGGATCTCCTACGAGCAGTACTTC. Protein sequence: CASSSGGISYEQYF.

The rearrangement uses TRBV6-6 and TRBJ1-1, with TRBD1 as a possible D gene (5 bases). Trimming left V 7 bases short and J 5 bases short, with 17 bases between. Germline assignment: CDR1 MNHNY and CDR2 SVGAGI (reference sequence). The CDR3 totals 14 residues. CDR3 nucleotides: TGTGCCAGCAAACACGGGGGTGAGGGAACTGAAGCTTTCTTT. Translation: CASKHGGEGTEAFF.

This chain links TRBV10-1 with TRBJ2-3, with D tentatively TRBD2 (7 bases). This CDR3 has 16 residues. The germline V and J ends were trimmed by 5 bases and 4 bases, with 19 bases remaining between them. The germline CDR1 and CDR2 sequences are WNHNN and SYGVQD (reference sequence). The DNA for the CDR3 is TGCGCCAGCAGTCCTTCCCAAGGGGGGGGCTCAGATACGCAGTATTTT. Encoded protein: CASSPSQGGGSDTQYF.